Listed below are T cell receptor beta chains from one sample, sequenced in a study of T cell responses to AZD1222 COVID-19 vaccine. Profiled with immunoSEQ multiplex PCR; TCRdb holds only in-frame clones, not every one. Among 70,000 to 90,000 clones listed, roughly nine tenths were seen once. The sequences come from peripheral blood, collected on day 0 of AZD1222 vaccination. These receptors were collected from an adult in good health. Each CDR3 is given with its conserved first and last residue. A D gene is named only where the DNA matches it firmly. The size field is filled for only some rows; it gives once, few, many or a size class.

V	J	D	size	DNA	CDR3
TRBV10-2	TRBJ2-6	TRBD2	-	TGCGCCAGCAGACCCGGGACTAGCGGGTCTTACTCTGGGGCCAACGTCCTGACTTTC	CASRPGTSGSYSGANVLTF
TRBV6-5	TRBJ2-7	-	-	TGTGCCAGCAGTTACTCACGGGTCTACGAGCAGTACTTC	CASSYSRVYEQYF
TRBV3-1/TRBV3-2	TRBJ1-1	-	-	TGTGCCAGCGCCCGAGGGGTAAACACTGAAGCTTTCTTT	CASARGVNTEAFF
TRBV19	TRBJ1-2	-	-	TGTGCCAGTAGTGGCGTACAGGGCGGAGACTATGGCTACACCTTC	CASSGVQGGDYGYTF
TRBV11-2	TRBJ1-5	-	-	TGTGCCAGCAGCTTAGAAGGGGCCAGCAATCAGCCCCAGCATTTT	CASSLEGASNQPQHF
TRBV5-1	TRBJ1-1	-	-	TGCGCCAGCAGCTCCCAAGGGAGGACTGAAGCTTTCTTT	CASSSQGRTEAFF
TRBV6-5	TRBJ2-5	TRBD2	few	TGTGCCAGCAGCCCCGGACTAGCGGAAGAGACCCAGTACTTC	CASSPGLAEETQYF
TRBV3-1/TRBV3-2	TRBJ1-6	-	-	TGTGCCAGCAGCCAAGAGGGCCCGGGGAGGGGATCACCCCTCCACTTT	CASSQEGPGRGSPLHF
TRBV7-9	TRBJ2-5	-	-	TGTGCCAGCAGCTTAGCCGCTGGGCAGAGCGGTGGACAAGAGACCCAGTACTTC	CASSLAAGQSGGQETQYF
TRBV5-1	TRBJ2-2	-	-	TGCGCCAGCATGGACACTGACACCGGGGAGCTGTTTTTT	CASMDTDTGELFF
TRBV27	TRBJ1-1	-	once	TGTGCCAGCAGTTTTGGGGGGAACACTGAAGCTTTCTTT	CASSFGGNTEAFF
TRBV28	TRBJ2-1	TRBD2	-	TGTGCCAGCAGTTTACTGTTCGTGGCTAGCGGGAGGGCCGATGAGCAGTTCTTC	CASSLLFVASGRADEQFF
TRBV14	TRBJ2-2	TRBD2	-	TGTGCCAGCAGCCCACGGGGGGCCGGGGAGCTGTTTTTT	CASSPRGAGELFF
TRBV15	TRBJ2-3	-	-	TGTGCCACCAGCAGAGATCTGGCAGGCACAGATACGCAGTATTTT	CATSRDLAGTDTQYF
TRBV25-1	TRBJ2-1	TRBD2	-	TGTGCCAGCAAACAAGGGGGACTAGACAATGAGCAGTTCTTC	CASKQGGLDNEQFF
TRBV5-1	TRBJ2-1	-	-	TGCGCCAGCAGCTTGGAGCTGACGGATAATGAGCAGTTCTTC	CASSLELTDNEQFF